The text below deals with one T cell receptor (beta chain). Germline lookup yields CDR1 DFQATT and CDR2 SNEGSKA (reference sequence). This CDR3 is built from 10 residues. V lost 5 bases, J lost 8 bases, and 10 bases lay in between. The data stem from a study of blood T cell repertoires in COVID-19. Looking at the study overall: Samples of COVID-19 (acute and convalescent) were obtained from the United States, Italy and Spain.

As processed by the authors: Amplification of reference gene primers provided the estimated nucleated cell counts. Assay: immunoSEQ multiplex PCR; the TCRdb copy retains only in-frame clones and omits some. V and J calls and clone size are given by that table; D and trimming were obtained from the DNA. The table has 70,000 or so clones, roughly four fifths seen once. The receptor comes from an elderly woman with acute or convalescent COVID-19. Input material: peripheral blood. This sequence joins TRBV20-1 and TRBJ2-7, with D perhaps matching TRBD1 (5 bases). CDR3 DNA sequence: TGCAGTGCTGCTGGGGCTCAGCAGTACTTC. This gives the protein CSAAGAQQYF.